The 6 T cell receptor beta chains below all came from one sample that was sequenced in a study of blood T cell repertoires in COVID-19. TCRdb's copy holds only in-frame clones and misses some; the assay was immunoSEQ multiplex PCR. The table shows some 150,000 clones, with 84% occurring only once. The sequenced sample was peripheral blood. The source is a human donor in a cohort sampled during active COVID-19.

This clone was picked up a small number of times. The chain links TRBV6-6 to TRBJ1-3; 7 nucleotides line up with TRBD1. CDR1 MNHNY and CDR2 SVGAGI come from the germline V gene (reference sequence). The CDR3 sequence is 14 residues long. Unmatched junction bases numbered 2, after V lost 6 bases and J lost 0 bases. The CDR3 spells CASRTGVSGNTIYF. In DNA form, the CDR3 reads TGTGCCAGCAGAACAGGGGTCTCTGGAAACACCATATATTTT.

The table lists this clone with a few counts. The V and J genes are TRBV28 and TRBJ2-1; D is perhaps TRBD2 (5 bases). Trimming pared 6 bases from V and 9 bases from J, leaving 9 bases between. This CDR3 contains 11 residues. Germline-derived CDR1 and CDR2 are MDHEN and SYDVKM. The CDR3 region is CASRLLGEQFF. The CDR3 nucleotides read TGTGCCAGCAGACTACTAGGTGAGCAGTTCTTC.

This CDR3 reads CASSQADRAYEQYF. The CDR3 DNA reads TGCGCCAGCAGCCAAGCGGACAGGGCCTACGAGCAGTACTTC. The chain joins TRBV5-1 to TRBJ2-7, with 8 positions matching TRBD1. Germline assignment: CDR1 SGHRS and CDR2 YFSETQ. The CDR3 has 14 residues. V shed 4 bases and J 2 bases; nucleotides not matched to a gene: 5. Using reference TRBV5-1 and TRBJ2-7 for the parts outside the CDR3, the full variable domain is KAGVTQTPRYLIKTRGQQVTLSCSPISGHRSVSWYQQTPGQGLQFLFEYFSETQRNKGNFPGRFSGRQFSNSRSEMNVSTLELGDSALYLCASSQADRAYEQYFGPGTRLTVT.

The CDR3 DNA follows: TGTGCCAGCAGTGCCAGCGGGGGTTTACCTGGGGAGACCCAGTACTTC. Amino acid sequence: CASSASGGLPGETQYF. This chain connects TRBV2 to TRBJ2-5; 8 bases align to TRBD2. Germline assignment: CDR1 SNHLY and CDR2 FYNNEI. The CDR3 totals 16 residues. The ends lost 4 bases at V and 5 bases at J; junction bases unmatched: 12. Full variable domain (missing parts from reference TRBV2 and TRBJ2-5): EPEVTQTPSHQVTQMGQEVILRCVPISNHLYFYWYRQILGQKVEFLVSFYNNEISEKSEIFDDQFSVERPDGSNFTLKIRSTKLEDSAMYFCASSASGGLPGETQYFGPGTRLLVL.

This clone has just one count. The chain recombines TRBV4-1 with TRBJ1-4, with TRBD1 matching over 9 bases. Germline-derived CDR1 and CDR2 are MGHRA and YSYEKL. V shed 1 base and J 0 bases; nucleotides not matched to a gene: 6. This CDR3 is built from 18 residues. The CDR3 sequence is CASSQGRDRDTTNEKLFF. The CDR3 DNA reads as TGCGCCAGCAGCCAAGGGCGGGACAGGGACACAACTAATGAAAAACTGTTTTTT.

This chain joins TRBV19 and TRBJ2-3, with 10 positions matching TRBD2. With V trimmed by 0 bases and J by 3 bases, 0 bases remained unmatched. This CDR3 region has 15 residues. Germline V gene lookup returns CDR1 LNHDA and CDR2 SQIVND (reference sequence). CDR3 nucleotides: TGTGCCAGTAGTATAGAGACTAGCGGGACAGATACGCAGTATTTT. Its protein is CASSIETSGTDTQYF.